This T cell receptor beta chain was obtained from a study of T cells in tumors and immune-related adverse events (dated by TCRdb to the early 2020s). With regard to this clone: Its antigen remains unidentified. Base qualities are missing; no much larger clone stands one base away.

Per the publication, the treatment or condition label means: nivolumab (PD-1 blockade) given before sampling. The DNeasy Blood and Tissue Kit was used to extract DNA from formalin-fixed paraffin-embedded specimens. Using the immunoSEQ assay, the TCR beta locus was amplified and sequenced, producing bulk TCR Vbeta CDR3 data. Per the source publication's procedure: CDR3s were excluded if they were non-productive, were shorter than 7 amino acids, or did not start with C or end with F/W. Analysis was restricted to specimens with at least 1000 reads, and clonotypes were defined at the amino acid level. Clonality was calculated as 1 minus Pielou's evenness. To equalize library sizes, abundance-weighted random subsampling with replacement was performed and repeated 100 times so that 95% confidence intervals could be reported. The Morisita overlap index was used to quantify repertoire overlap, and for each specimen the top 40 clones were checked for overlap with the irAE. What TCRdb holds here is the immuneACCESS table cut down to in-frame rearrangements. Part of the clones is not present; checked against another copy, under half of the missing clones reflect an unresolved V gene, and the others are unexplained. The DNA was the basis for D and trimming; V, J and clone size are from that table. This sample comprises 10,000 or so clones, under 95% of them detected only once. In total, the top ten clones hold roughly 1.5% of the sample.

The cysteine opens and the phenylalanine closes a CDR3 of 15 amino acids. The only DNA kept is the CDR3, 45 bases in frame from the first base. Sequences ENHRY (CDR1) and SYGVKD (CDR2) are obtained from the germline V gene. The sequence is built from TRBV10-3 and TRBJ2-5; TRBD2 agrees with 9 junctional bases. The end of the DNA is better explained by TRBJ2-7, so the J call may be wrong. Here the sequenced sample was lymph node tissue, taken from a patient treated with anti-PD-1 therapy. The TCR was taken from a female donor with metastatic renal cell carcinoma. CDR3 sequence: CVSMTSGLPTYEQYF. Here is the DNA: TGTGTCTCCATGACTAGCGGACTCCCCACCTACGAGCAGTACTTC.